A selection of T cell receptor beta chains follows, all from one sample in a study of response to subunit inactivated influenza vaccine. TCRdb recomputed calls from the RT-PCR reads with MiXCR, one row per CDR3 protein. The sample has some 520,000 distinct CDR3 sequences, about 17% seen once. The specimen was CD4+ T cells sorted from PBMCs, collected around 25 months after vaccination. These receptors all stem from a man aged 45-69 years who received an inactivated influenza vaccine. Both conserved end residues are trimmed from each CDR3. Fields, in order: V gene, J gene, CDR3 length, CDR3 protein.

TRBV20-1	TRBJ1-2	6	SAQGYT
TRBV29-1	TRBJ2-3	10	SVEEGVDTQY
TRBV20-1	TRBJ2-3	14	SALPPWGVSTDTQY
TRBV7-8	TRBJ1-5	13	ASSARTATHQPQH
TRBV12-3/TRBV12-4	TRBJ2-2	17	ASSLKGLAGGVDTGELF
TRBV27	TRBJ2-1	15	ASSWTSGSVVVNEQF
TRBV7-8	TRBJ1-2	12	ASSLGPSNYGYT
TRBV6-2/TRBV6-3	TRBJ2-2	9	ASSPRGELF
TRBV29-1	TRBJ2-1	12	SVARTSGGNEQF
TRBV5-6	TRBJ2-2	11	ASSLGAHGALF
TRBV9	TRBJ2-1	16	ASSVGTSGSGSYNEQF
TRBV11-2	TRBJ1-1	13	ASSLDRATNTEAF
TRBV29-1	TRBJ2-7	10	SVDLGSYEQY
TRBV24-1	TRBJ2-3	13	ATSDRGDSTDTQY
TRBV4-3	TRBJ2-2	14	ASSRGGRASDGELF
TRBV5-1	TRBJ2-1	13	ASSFSAGAWNEQF
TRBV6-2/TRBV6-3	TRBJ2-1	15	ASRDRSGTGSYNEQF
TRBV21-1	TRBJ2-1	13	ASSTAVTEYNEQF
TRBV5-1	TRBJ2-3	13	ASSFQRGGEDTQY
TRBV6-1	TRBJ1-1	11	ASNLGPRTEAF
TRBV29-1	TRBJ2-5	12	SANRDSKQETQY
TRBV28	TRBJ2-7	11	ASSLIRPYEQY
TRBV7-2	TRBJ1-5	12	ASSFYQGDQPQH
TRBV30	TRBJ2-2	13	AWSTGTGPTGELF
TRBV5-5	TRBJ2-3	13	ASSPRLASTDTQY
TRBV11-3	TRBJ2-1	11	ASSLKTSPKQF
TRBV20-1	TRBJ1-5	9	SARSGQPQH
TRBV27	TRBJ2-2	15	ASSLRLAGGGTGELF
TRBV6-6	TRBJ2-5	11	ASSSAGFGTQY
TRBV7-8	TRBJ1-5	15	ASSPYERQVNNQPQH
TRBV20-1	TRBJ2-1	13	SARPPGLVANEQF
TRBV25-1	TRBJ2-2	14	ASSSSAGVGTGELF
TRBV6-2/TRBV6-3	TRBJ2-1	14	ATQERAHRGYNEQF
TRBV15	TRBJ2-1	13	ATSRESGGNNEQF
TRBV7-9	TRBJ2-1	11	ASSFSGLNEQF
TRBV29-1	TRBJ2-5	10	SVGGAGETQY
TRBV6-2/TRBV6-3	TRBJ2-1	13	ASSKTSGSLNEQF
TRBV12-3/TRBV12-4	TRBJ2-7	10	ASSGASTKQY